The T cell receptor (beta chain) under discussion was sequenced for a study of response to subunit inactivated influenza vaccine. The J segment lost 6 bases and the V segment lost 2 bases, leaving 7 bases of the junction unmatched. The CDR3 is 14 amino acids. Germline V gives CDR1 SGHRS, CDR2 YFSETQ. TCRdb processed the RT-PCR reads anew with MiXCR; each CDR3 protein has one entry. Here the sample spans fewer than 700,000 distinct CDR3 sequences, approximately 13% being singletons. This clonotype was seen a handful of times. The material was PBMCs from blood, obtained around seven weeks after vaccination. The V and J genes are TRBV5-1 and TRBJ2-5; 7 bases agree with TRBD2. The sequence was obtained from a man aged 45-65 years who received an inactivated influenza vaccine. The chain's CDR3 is CASSFEAGRKTQYF. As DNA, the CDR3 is TGCGCCAGCAGCTTTGAAGCGGGGCGAAAGACCCAGTACTTC.